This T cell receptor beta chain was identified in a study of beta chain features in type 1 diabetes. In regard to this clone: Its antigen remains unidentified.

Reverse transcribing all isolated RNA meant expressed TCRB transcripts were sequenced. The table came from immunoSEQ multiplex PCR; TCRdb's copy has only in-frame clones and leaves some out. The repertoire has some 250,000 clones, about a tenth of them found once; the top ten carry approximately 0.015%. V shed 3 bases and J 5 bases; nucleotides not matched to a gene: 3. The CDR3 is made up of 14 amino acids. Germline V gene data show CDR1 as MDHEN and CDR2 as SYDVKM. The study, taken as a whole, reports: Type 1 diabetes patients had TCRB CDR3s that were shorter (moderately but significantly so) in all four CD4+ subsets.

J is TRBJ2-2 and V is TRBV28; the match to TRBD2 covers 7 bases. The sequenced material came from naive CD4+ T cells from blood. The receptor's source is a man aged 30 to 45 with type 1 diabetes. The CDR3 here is CASSFGAGTGELFF. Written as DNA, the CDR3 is TGTGCCAGCAGTTTCGGAGCGGGGACCGGGGAGCTGTTTTTT. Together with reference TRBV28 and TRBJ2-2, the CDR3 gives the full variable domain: DVKVTQSSRYLVKRTGEKVFLECVQDMDHENMFWYRQDPGLGLRLIYFSYDVKMKEKGDIPEGYSVSREKKERFSLILESASTNQTSMYLCASSFGAGTGELFFGEGSRLTVL.